This T cell receptor beta chain was recorded in a study of shared clonotypes between healthy human individuals. From germline, CDR1 is MDHEN and CDR2 SYDVKM. V shed 6 bases and J shed 4 bases, with 9 bases lying between them. The CDR3 contains 12 residues. TCRdb's copy holds only in-frame clones and misses some; the assay was immunoSEQ multiplex PCR. The sample has roughly 650,000 clones; around 96% are singletons. General study results and limits: Exclusively blood specimens were collected; tissue repertoires likely differ. Generation probabilities of non-shared clonotypes were lower (relative to those shared by all four donors).

As concerns this clone: The antigen is unknown.

Selected positively for CCR7 and CD45RO-negative, naive CD8 cells excluded terminally differentiated effector memory CD45RA+ cells. The receptor was isolated from a woman aged 25 to 39 in good health. The chain employs TRBV28 and TRBJ1-2; tentative D call: TRBD1 (6 bases). Sequenced material: naive CD8+ T cells sorted from blood. CDR3 in amino acids: CASRGQTYGYTF. In DNA, the CDR3 is TGTGCCAGCAGAGGACAGACCTATGGCTACACCTTC.